The 2 T cell receptor beta chains given below trace back to one sample, sequenced in a study of blood T cell repertoires in COVID-19. TCRdb's table, derived via immunoSEQ multiplex PCR, lists solely in-frame clones and lacks some. The repertoire holds 40,000 to 60,000 clones, with 65% to 85% as singletons. Sequencing was carried out using peripheral blood. These receptors were taken from a man aged 50 to 59 with acute or convalescent COVID-19.

The gene calls are TRBV7-9 and TRBJ1-6, with 7 bases aligning to TRBD1. Germline V gene sequence: CDR1 SEHNR, CDR2 FQNEAQ (reference sequence). CDR3 length: 15 amino acids. The V segment lost 3 bases and the J segment 3 bases; nucleotides outside the gene matches: 2. The CDR3 here is CASSFSGGYNSPLHF. CDR3 coding DNA: TGTGCCAGCAGCTTTTCAGGGGGCTATAATTCACCCCTCCACTTT. The variable domain in full, with the rest retrieved from reference TRBV7-9 and TRBJ1-6, is DTGVSQNPRHKITKRGQNVTFRCDPISEHNRLYWYRQTLGQGPEFLTYFQNEAQLEKSRLLSDRFSAERPKGSFSTLEIQRTEQGDSAMYLCASSFSGGYNSPLHFGNGTRLTVT.

The table lists this clone with a few counts. The CDR3 is CTSTPKAGLFYNEQFF. The CDR3 DNA reads TGCACCAGCACCCCTAAGGCGGGACTCTTTTACAATGAGCAGTTCTTC. This chain uses TRBV1 with TRBJ2-1; whether TRBD2, the table's D call, matches the DNA was not checked. TRBV1 represents a pseudogene. The length of the CDR3 is 16 residues.